The 26 T cell receptor beta chains given below trace back to one sample, sequenced in a study of T cell clonality in common variable immunodeficiency (dated by TCRdb to 2013 to 2016). These receptors have no identified antigens. Library generation was performed with the immunoSEQ multiplex PCR assay. TCRdb's version of the immuneACCESS table is confined to in-frame rearrangements and falls short of the full clone set. An unresolved V gene accounts for under half of the shortfall where checked; the remainder is of unknown origin. In this sample, roughly 29,000 clones appear, none counted once only. Jointly, the top ten make up around 3% of the sample. Overall results and qualifications from the work: Fewer deletions and N-nucleotide insertions were reportedly observed in CVID TCRbeta sequences, and highly modified clones with 13 or more V deletions were reportedly absent from CVID TCRbeta sequences.

The sequenced material came from peripheral blood mononuclear cells. These receptors all stem from a human donor with common variable immunodeficiency.

Remarks on this clone: The read ends 3 residues before the CDR3 terminus; that terminus is restored from the germline J gene. V gene TRBV30 combines with J gene TRBJ2-5; weak D call: TRBD2 (7 bases). The CDR3 is made up of 14 amino acids. Germline values: CDR1 GTSNPN, CDR2 SVGIG (reference sequence). V shed 3 bases and J shed 4 bases, with 15 bases lying between them. The CDR3 loop reads CAWSLTGGAETQYF. CDR3 DNA, as far as it was read: TGTGCCTGGAGCCTCACGGGGGGCGCAGAGACC. The entire variable domain, with the rest obtained from reference TRBV30 and TRBJ2-5, is as follows: SQTIHQWPATLVQPVGSPLSLECTVEGTSNPNLYWYRQAAGRGLQLLFYSVGIGQISSEVPQNLSASRPQDRQFILSSKKLLLSDSGFYLCAWSLTGGAETQYFGPGTRLLVL.

At least ten counts were recorded for this clone. The CDR3 end is not reached by the read, which stops 3 residues before it; the germline J gene fills it in. The genes are TRBV4-2 and TRBJ1-1; D perhaps matches TRBD1 (6 bases). Looked up from germline, CDR1 is LGHNA and CDR2 is YNFKEQ. Trimming left V 4 bases short and J 0 bases short, with 21 bases between. The CDR3 runs 18 residues. CDR3 bases read: TGTGCCAGCAGCCCCATAATAAGGGACACCCCTATGAACACTGAA. Residues: CASSPIIRDTPMNTE. The whole CDR3 protein reads CASSPIIRDTPMNTEAFF.

In its sample, this clone was seen many times. CDR3 bases read: TGTGCCTGGGGACTACGCGGGGCAGATACG. This encodes CAWGLRGADT. The complete CDR3 sequence is CAWGLRGADTQYF. The rearrangement joins TRBV30 to TRBJ2-3; TRBD2 is a possible D gene (6 bases). The CDR3 end falls 3 residues outside the read, so it is completed with the germline J gene. This CDR3 comprises 13 residues. The V end was cut by 5 bases, the J end by 4 bases, with 13 bases between. The germline CDR1 and CDR2 sequences are GTSNPN and SVGIG (reference sequence).

Details on this clone: The read terminates 3 residues before the CDR3 end, so the remaining end is supplied by the germline J gene. The chain employs TRBV2 and TRBJ2-2, with TRBD2 matching over 13 bases. Germline CDR1 and CDR2: SNHLY and FYNNEI. Losses at the gene ends were 2 bases for V and 3 bases for J; bases not matched to a gene: 9. The CDR3 covers 19 residues. CDR3 protein: CASSERPVLAGGDTGELFF. Incomplete CDR3 DNA: TGTGCCAGCAGTGAACGTCCCGTACTAGCGGGAGGGGACACCGGGGAG.

In its sample, this clone was seen many times. The read gets to within 3 residues of the CDR3 end, and the germline J gene fills in the rest. This sequence joins TRBV7-9 and TRBJ2-7; TRBD2 matches 8 bases. Per germline, CDR1 SEHNR and CDR2 FQNEAQ (reference sequence). The CDR3 extends over 15 amino acids. V lost 4 bases to trimming and J lost 2 bases; unmatched junction nucleotides: 7. CDR3 in amino acids: CASSSASGRTYEQYF. Partial CDR3 DNA: TGTGCCAGCAGCTCCGCTAGCGGGCGAACCTACGAG.

Of note for this clone: Read sequence stops 3 residues before the CDR3 end, and the germline J gene provides the missing end. The chain recombines TRBV6-1 with TRBJ1-4, with D tentatively TRBD1 (6 bases). The germline gives CDR1 MNHNS, CDR2 SASEGT. V was trimmed by 4 bases and J by 5 bases, leaving 14 bases between them. The length of the CDR3 is 15 residues. The CDR3 DNA, read in part, is TGTGCCAGCAGTGCGGGACAAGGCCTCAATGAAAAA. It is translated as CASSAGQGLNEK. The entire CDR3 protein reads CASSAGQGLNEKLFF.

At least ten counts were recorded for this clone. The sequence runs out 3 residues before the end of the CDR3; the remainder is reconstructed from the germline J gene. The V gene is TRBV5-1, the J gene TRBJ2-3; D unclear. Trimming cost V 3 bases and J 8 bases, with 13 bases left between them. The germline gives CDR1 SGHRS, CDR2 YFSETQ. The CDR3 sequence is 13 residues long. The chain's CDR3 is CASSSQVLSTQYF. Incomplete CDR3 DNA: TGCGCCAGCAGCTCCCAGGTTCTTAGTACG.

As regards this clone: The sequence runs out 3 residues before the end of the CDR3; the remainder is reconstructed from the germline J gene. This sequence joins TRBV2 and TRBJ2-5, with a possible D match to TRBD2 (6 bases). The CDR3 is made up of 15 amino acids. CDR1 is SNHLY, CDR2 FYNNEI, per germline. Trimming shortened V by 7 bases and J by 5 bases, and 20 bases separated the two germline ends. The DNA read from the CDR3 is TGTGCCAGCACTGCGGGAATGAGAGTGAGGGAGACC. This translates into CASTAGMRVRET. In full, the CDR3 reads CASTAGMRVRETQYF.

This clone showed up many times. The sequence runs out 3 residues before the end of the CDR3; the remainder is reconstructed from the germline J gene. The chain couples TRBV18 to TRBJ2-1, with 12 nucleotides matching TRBD2. The CDR3 has 19 amino acids. After removal of 3 bases from V and 0 bases from J, the junction contained 9 bases not matched to a gene. CDR1 KGHSH and CDR2 LQKENI come from the germline V gene. The covered CDR3 bases are TGTGCCAGCTCACCGACGACTAGCGGGAGCCCCAGCTCCTACAATGAG. Amino acid sequence: CASSPTTSGSPSSYNE. In full, the CDR3 is CASSPTTSGSPSSYNEQFF.

This clone appeared many times. The read comes to an end 3 residues before the CDR3 does, leaving the germline J gene to fill in the end. This sequence joins TRBV10-3 and TRBJ1-2; D unresolved. Trimming cost V 0 bases and J 2 bases, with 10 bases left between them. This CDR3 spans 15 amino acids. Germline assignment: CDR1 ENHRY and CDR2 SYGVKD. The sequenced part of the CDR3 DNA is TGTGCCATCAGTGAGTCGATTTTCAGGAACTATGGC. Protein: CAISESIFRNYG. The full-length CDR3 reads as CAISESIFRNYGYTF.

Only a few counts were recorded for this clone. The read comes to an end 3 residues before the CDR3 does, leaving the germline J gene to fill in the end. V is TRBV7-2 and J is TRBJ1-1; TRBD1 might be the D (5 bases). Between the trimmed V and J ends, which lost 0 bases and 6 bases, there was a span of 11 bases. The germline CDR1 and CDR2 sequences are SGHTA and FQGNSA. The CDR3 runs to 14 residues. CDR3 DNA (partial): TGTGCCAGCAGCTTAGCGCCTAGGGGAGCTGAA. Translating it yields CASSLAPRGAE. The CDR3, in full, reads CASSLAPRGAEAFF. The variable domain in full, completed from reference TRBV7-2 and TRBJ1-1, reads GAGVSQSPSNKVTEKGKDVELRCDPISGHTALYWYRQSLGQGLEFLIYFQGNSAPDKSGLPSDRFSAERTGGSVSTLTIQRTQQEDSAVYLCASSLAPRGAEAFFGQGTRLTVV.

This clone was found a few times. Read coverage stops 3 residues before the CDR3 terminus; the germline J gene supplies the remainder. This rearrangement joins TRBV2 to TRBJ2-1, with TRBD2 as a possible D gene (5 bases). The germline CDR1 and CDR2 sequences are SNHLY and FYNNEI. This CDR3 has 13 amino acids. V was cut by 7 bases and J by 8 bases, with 15 bases left in between. The CDR3 spells CASMSLGSDEQFF. The covered CDR3 bases are TGTGCCAGCATGTCTCTCGGTAGCGATGAG.

This clone was observed a handful of times. The read ends 3 residues shy of where the CDR3 ends; the end is completed using the germline J gene. The genes are TRBV5-1 and TRBJ1-2, with 7 bases lining up with TRBD1. V lost 4 bases, J lost 7 bases, and 13 bases stayed unmatched. The V gene's germline CDR1 is SGHRS and CDR2 YFSETQ. The CDR3 sequence is 15 residues long. The part of the CDR3 DNA that was read is TGCGCCAGCAGCGCTGGACAGGCGGAGGAGCGTGGC. This gives the protein CASSAGQAEERG. The CDR3 as a whole reads CASSAGQAEERGYTF. Supplemented by reference TRBV5-1 and TRBJ1-2, the full variable domain reads KAGVTQTPRYLIKTRGQQVTLSCSPISGHRSVSWYQQTPGQGLQFLFEYFSETQRNKGNFPGRFSGRQFSNSRSEMNVSTLELGDSALYLCASSAGQAEERGYTFGSGTRLTVV.

About this clone: The read ends 3 residues early relative to the CDR3; the germline J gene fills the gap. This chain uses TRBV18 with TRBJ1-1; 11 bases are a match to TRBD1. This CDR3 is built from 13 residues. Germline lookup yields CDR1 KGHSH and CDR2 LQKENI. CDR3 DNA (partial): TGTGCCAGCTCATCGGGGACAGGGGGTTCA. Amino acid sequence: CASSSGTGGS. The entire CDR3 protein reads CASSSGTGGSAFF.

In its sample, this clone was seen many times. The CDR3 is cut off 3 residues early in the read; its end comes from the germline J gene. This chain links TRBV7-3 with TRBJ2-7; D not resolved. The CDR3 sequence is 12 residues long. From germline, CDR1 is SGHTA and CDR2 FQGTGA. The V and J ends lost 1 base and 3 bases respectively, with 4 bases between them. CDR3 region: CASSLNGYEQYF. The covered CDR3 bases are TGTGCCAGCAGCTTAAACGGCTACGAG.

This clone has just a few counts. The CDR3 end is not reached by the read, which stops 3 residues before it; the germline J gene fills it in. Other DNA sequences of this sample code for an identical CDR3. The J gene is TRBJ1-6, the V gene TRBV6-1, with D perhaps matching TRBD1 (6 bases). Trimming left V 2 bases short and J 10 bases short, with 12 bases between. This CDR3 comprises 14 residues. From germline, CDR1 is MNHNS and CDR2 SASEGT. The CDR3 is CASSEFQGRSPLHF. CDR3 DNA, as far as it was read: TGTGCCAGCAGTGAATTTCAGGGGCGCTCACCC.

In its sample, this clone was seen many times. The CDR3 end is not reached by the read, which stops 3 residues before it; the germline J gene fills it in. The chain recombines TRBV29-1 with TRBJ2-2; 7 positions agree with TRBD1. CDR1 and CDR2 (germline): SQVTM, ANQGSEA. J gave up 5 bases and V 4 bases, and 1 base lay outside the gene matches. The CDR3 is 12 amino acids. The CDR3 bases that were read are TGCAGCGTTGGACAGGGAACCGGGGAG. It codes for CSVGQGTGE. The entire CDR3 protein reads CSVGQGTGELFF.

Remarks on this clone: The sequenced fragment ends 3 residues before the CDR3 boundary, so the rest is inferred from the germline J gene. The J gene is TRBJ2-7, the V gene TRBV29-1; D possibly corresponds to TRBD1 (6 bases). CDR1 is SQVTM and CDR2 is ANQGSEA in the germline V gene. The CDR3 spans 14 residues. Between the trimmed V and J ends, which lost 0 bases and 5 bases, there was a span of 14 bases. CDR3 DNA, as far as it was read: TGCAGCGTTGAAGATCCCCAGGGGCTCGACGAG. Translation gives CSVEDPQGLDE. The whole CDR3 reads CSVEDPQGLDEQYF.

A few counts support this clone. CDR3 DNA (partial): TGCGCCAGCAGCTTAGTCGGTTACAATGAG. This gives the protein CASSLVGYNE. The full CDR3 is CASSLVGYNEQFF. The V gene is TRBV5-1, the J gene TRBJ2-1; D is unclear. The read terminates 3 residues ahead of where the CDR3 ends, so the germline J gene completes it. CDR1 and CDR2 from the germline V gene are SGHRS and YFSETQ. V was clipped by 2 bases and J by 4 bases, with 7 bases between them. The CDR3 loop spans 13 amino acids.

In the case of this clone: Read data end 3 residues before the CDR3 end; the end is taken from the germline J gene. V is TRBV19 and J is TRBJ2-7; 7 positions match TRBD1. Germline assignment: CDR1 LNHDA and CDR2 SQIVND (reference sequence). The V gene end was trimmed by 5 bases and the J gene end by 1 base; junction bases not matched to a gene: 8. The length of the CDR3 is 15 residues. CDR3 protein: CASSATGHASYEQYF. The covered CDR3 bases are TGTGCCAGTAGTGCGACAGGGCACGCTTCCTACGAG.

In regard to this clone: Read sequence stops 3 residues before the CDR3 end, and the germline J gene provides the missing end. The chain employs TRBV18 and TRBJ2-1; tentatively, D is TRBD1 (6 bases). CDR3 length: 19 residues. V lost 2 bases to trimming and J lost 4 bases, with 24 bases between them. Germline V gives CDR1 KGHSH, CDR2 LQKENI. CDR3 in amino acids: CASSPNRVGDLRSYNEQFF. The CDR3 bases that were read are TGTGCCAGCTCACCAAACAGGGTAGGCGATCTAAGGTCATACAATGAG.

The CDR3 region is CASSEAGLGEQFF. CDR3 bases read: TGTGCCAGCAGTGAAGCCGGGTTGGGTGAG. The chain is built from TRBV2 and TRBJ2-1; D call uncertain. The read stops 3 residues short of the end of the CDR3; the missing end is completed from the germline J gene. This CDR3 contains 13 residues. Trimming shortened V by 0 bases and J by 9 bases, and 9 bases separated the two germline ends. CDR1 SNHLY and CDR2 FYNNEI come from the germline V gene.

This clone was counted at least ten times. The read comes to an end 3 residues before the CDR3 does, leaving the germline J gene to fill in the end. The rearrangement uses TRBV19 and TRBJ1-5, with 8 nucleotides matching TRBD1. Trimming took 4 bases from V and 4 from J; bases not matched to a gene: 6. The CDR3 runs 15 residues. Germline V gives CDR1 LNHDA, CDR2 SQIVND (reference sequence). This chain's CDR3 is CASSKMGQVNQPQHF. The part of the CDR3 DNA that was read is TGTGCCAGTAGTAAAATGGGACAGGTGAATCAGCCC.

This clone was observed many times. The sequence runs out 3 residues before the end of the CDR3; the remainder is reconstructed from the germline J gene. This chain joins TRBV18 and TRBJ2-7, with 12 bases that match TRBD2. Trimming removed 2 bases from V and 6 bases from J; junction bases left unmatched: 14. The CDR3 contains 18 residues. From germline, CDR1 is KGHSH and CDR2 LQKENI. The DNA read from the CDR3 is TGTGCCAGCTCACCAACACTAGCGGGAGGTACGCTAGGAGGCGAG. Translated: CASSPTLAGGTLGGE. The whole CDR3 reads CASSPTLAGGTLGGEQYF.

As regards this clone: The CDR3 end falls 3 residues outside the read, so it is completed with the germline J gene. The chain recombines TRBV19 with TRBJ1-3; D gene uncertain. The V end was cut by 4 bases, the J end by 0 bases, with 13 bases between. The CDR3 spans 16 residues. Germline-derived CDR1 and CDR2 are LNHDA and SQIVND (reference sequence). The sequenced CDR3 bases are TGTGCCAGTAGTAGATCAGTAAAGAGCTCTGGAAACACC. Translating it yields CASSRSVKSSGNT. The entire CDR3 is CASSRSVKSSGNTIYF.

The sample holds a few counts of this clone. The read terminates 3 residues before the CDR3 end, so the remaining end is supplied by the germline J gene. The chain combines TRBV11-2 with TRBJ2-5; D is perhaps TRBD1 (5 bases). The CDR3 is 14 amino acids. The ends were cut back, 2 bases at V and 5 bases at J, with 12 bases in the middle. Germline V CDR1 and CDR2: SGHAT, FQNNGV. CDR3 sequence reads: CASSLMVSGETQYF. The DNA read from the CDR3 is TGTGCCAGCAGCTTAATGGTTTCAGGGGAGACC.